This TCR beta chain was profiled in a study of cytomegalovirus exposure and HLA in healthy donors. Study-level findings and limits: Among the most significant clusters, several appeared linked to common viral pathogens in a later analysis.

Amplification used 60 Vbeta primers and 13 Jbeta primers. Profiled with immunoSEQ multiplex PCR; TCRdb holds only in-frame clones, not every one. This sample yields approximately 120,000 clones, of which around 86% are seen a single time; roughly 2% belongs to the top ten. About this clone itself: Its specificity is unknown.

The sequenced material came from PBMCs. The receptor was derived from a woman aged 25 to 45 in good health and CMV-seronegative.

CDR3 sequence (DNA): TGCAGCGCCCGGACAGGCCTAAGCTCTGGGGCCAACGTCCTGACTTTC. This translates into CSARTGLSSGANVLTF. The chain couples TRBV29-1 to TRBJ2-6; 7 bases match TRBD1. Trimming took 7 bases from V and 0 from J; bases not matched to a gene: 9. This CDR3 spans 16 amino acids. Germline loops: CDR1 SQVTM, CDR2 ANQGSEA.